The next 12 T cell receptor beta chains were all read from a single sample in a study of metastatic and nonmetastatic thyroid tumors. All patients were untreated before thyroid surgery. TCRdb re-called the PCR reads through MiXCR. The table shows tens of thousands of clones, with roughly 22% occurring only once. Sample: blood. Every receptor here comes from a female donor with papillary thyroid cancer or a benign thyroid nodule (not recorded which). Some clones in this sample may be carry-over from other donors' samples.

Worth noting for this clone: A read error is possible here, since a much larger clone lies one base away. J is TRBJ1-6 and V is TRBV28; no firm D call. The CDR3 is 13 residues long. In germline, CDR1 is MDHEN, CDR2 SYDVKM. The CDR3 here is CAISLGGDSPLHF. CDR3 DNA: TGTGCCATCAGTTTGGGCGGTGATTCACCCCTCCACTTT.

This clone was recorded at least ten times. The chain has TRBV28 and TRBJ1-4; maybe TRBD1 (5 bases). Germline CDR1 reads MDHEN; CDR2 reads SYDVKM. The V and J ends lost 3 bases and 7 bases respectively, with 12 bases between them. CDR3 length: 14 residues. In DNA, the CDR3 is TGTGCCAGCAGTTTTAGCCCTCAGGGTGAAAAACTGTTTTTT. Its protein product is CASSFSPQGEKLFF.

This clone occurred many times. The rearrangement links TRBV2 to TRBJ1-1; D unresolved. V was cut by 7 bases and J by 5 bases, with 11 bases left in between. This CDR3 contains 12 residues. Germline CDR1 is SNHLY and CDR2 is FYNNEI. Here the CDR3 DNA reads TGTGCCAGCATTCCCGTGGGAACTGAAGCTTTCTTT. This translates into CASIPVGTEAFF.

This clone was detected ten times or more. The chain joins TRBV7-9 to TRBJ2-5, with 12 positions matching TRBD2. The V segment lost 5 bases and the J segment 4 bases; nucleotides outside the gene matches: 5. The length of the CDR3 is 15 residues. CDR1 is SEHNR, CDR2 FQNEAQ, per germline (reference sequence). For the CDR3, the DNA is TGTGCCAGCAGCCCATCGGGACTAGCGGGAGAGACCCAGTACTTC. Translating gives CASSPSGLAGETQYF.

This clone was picked up many times. The chain couples TRBV5-1 to TRBJ2-3; the D gene is possibly TRBD2 (5 bases). The CDR3 extends over 15 amino acids. CDR1 and CDR2 from the germline V gene are SGHRS and YFSETQ. Trimming removed 3 bases from V and 1 base from J, with 12 bases in between. In DNA, the CDR3 is TGCGCCAGCAGCTCTGGGAGTTTTGGCACAGATACGCAGTATTTT. Translated, it gives CASSSGSFGTDTQYF.

The CDR3 loop reads CASSETSYCAGAFF. CDR3 in DNA: TGTGCCAGCAGTGAAACAAGTTATTGTGCTGGAGCTTTCTTT. The rearrangement uses TRBV6-1 and TRBJ1-1; unclear D gene. V dropped 2 bases and J dropped 10 bases, with 17 bases sitting between them. Germline CDR1 MNHNS, CDR2 SASEGT. The CDR3 sequence is 14 residues long.

This clone was counted ten times or more. The rearrangement links TRBV19 to TRBJ2-5; D perhaps matches TRBD1 (5 bases). Trimming shortened V by 1 base and J by 4 bases, and 19 bases separated the two germline ends. This CDR3 is 17 amino acids long. Germline CDR1 LNHDA, CDR2 SQIVND (reference sequence). CDR3: CASSIVSLGAARETQYF. CDR3 bases: TGTGCCAGTAGTATAGTATCACTTGGGGCCGCGAGAGAGACCCAGTACTTC.

This clone was counted at least ten times. This chain uses TRBV6-1 with TRBJ2-5; no firm D call. This CDR3 region has 11 residues. In germline, CDR1 is MNHNS, CDR2 SASEGT. V lost 7 bases and J 5 bases, leaving 8 bases between the germline ends. The CDR3 DNA sequence: TGTGCCAGCACCGAAGGGGAGACCCAGTACTTC. Its protein product is CASTEGETQYF.

This clone has just a few counts. This may stem from a read error, because a much larger clone lies one nucleotide away. The chain has TRBV10-3 and TRBJ2-1; no firm D call. The V gene lost 2 bases and the J gene lost 10 bases, with 6 bases spanning the gap. This CDR3 spans 11 amino acids. Germline assignment: CDR1 ENHRY and CDR2 SYGVKD. The CDR3 sequence: CAISEVKEQFF. The CDR3 bases are TGTGCCATCAGTGAGGTTAAAGAGCAGTTCTTC.

The chain combines TRBV4-2 with TRBJ2-2; 8 positions match TRBD2. The germline V gene has CDR1 LGHNA and CDR2 YNFKEQ. Trimming took 1 base from V and 3 from J; bases not matched to a gene: 1. The CDR3 contains 15 residues. For the CDR3, the DNA is TGTGCCAGCAGCCAAGCGGGACTAGACACCGGGGAGCTGTTTTTT. Translating it yields CASSQAGLDTGELFF.

This clone was observed at least ten times. The chain joins TRBV3-1 to TRBJ2-2; D perhaps matches TRBD2 (5 bases). The V end lost 6 bases, the J end lost 6 bases, and 5 bases lay between the germline ends. The CDR3 runs 11 residues. From germline, CDR1 is LGHDT and CDR2 YNNKEL (reference sequence). In nucleotides, the CDR3 is TGTGCCAGCAGGGAGGCCGGGGAGCTGTTTTTT. Translation gives CASREAGELFF.

This chain connects TRBV28 to TRBJ2-7; 7 bases line up with TRBD1. V shed 6 bases, J shed 3 bases, and the junction held 11 bases outside the gene matches. CDR3 size: 15 residues. Germline values: CDR1 MDHEN, CDR2 SYDVKM. The CDR3 DNA follows: TGTGCCAGCAGCCTGTCCCGGGACAGACTCTACGAGCAGTACTTC. Translated, it gives CASSLSRDRLYEQYF.